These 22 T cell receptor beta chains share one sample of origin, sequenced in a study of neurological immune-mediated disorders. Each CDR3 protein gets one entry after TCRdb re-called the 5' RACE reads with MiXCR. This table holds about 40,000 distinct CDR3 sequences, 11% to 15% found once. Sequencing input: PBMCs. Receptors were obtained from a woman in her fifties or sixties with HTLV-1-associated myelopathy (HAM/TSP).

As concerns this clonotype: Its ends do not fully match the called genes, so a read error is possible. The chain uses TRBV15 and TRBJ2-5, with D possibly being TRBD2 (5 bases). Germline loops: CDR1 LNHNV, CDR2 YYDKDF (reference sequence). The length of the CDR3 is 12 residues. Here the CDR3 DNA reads TGTGCTACCAGCGGAAACGGGAAGACCCAGTACTTC. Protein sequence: CATSGNGKTQYF. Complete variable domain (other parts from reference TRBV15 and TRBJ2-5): DAMVIQNPRYQVTQFGKPVTLSCSQTLNHNVMYWYQQKSSQAPKLLFHYYDKDFNNEADTPDNFQSRRPNTSFCFLDIRSPGLGDTAMYLCATSGNGKTQYFGPGTRLLVL.

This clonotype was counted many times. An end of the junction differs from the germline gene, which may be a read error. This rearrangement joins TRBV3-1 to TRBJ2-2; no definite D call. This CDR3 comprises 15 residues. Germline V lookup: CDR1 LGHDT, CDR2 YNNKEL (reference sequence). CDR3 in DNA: TGTGCCAGCACCCAAGGTACTTTGAACACCGGGGAGCTGTTTTTT. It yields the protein CASTQGTLNTGELFF. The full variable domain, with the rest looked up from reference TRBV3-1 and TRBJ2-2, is DTAVSQTPKYLVTQMGNDKSIKCEQNLGHDTMYWYKQDSKKFLKIMFSYNNKELIINETVPNRFSPKSPDKAHLNLHINSLELGDSAVYFCASTQGTLNTGELFFGEGSRLTVL.

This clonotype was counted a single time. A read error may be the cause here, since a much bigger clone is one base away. The CDR3 is CASSLGDRDSNQPHHF. Written as DNA, the CDR3 is TGCGCCAGCAGCCTGGGGGACAGGGATAGCAATCAGCCCCACCATTTT. The rearrangement links TRBV5-1 to TRBJ1-5; the match to TRBD1 covers 9 bases. The germline CDR1 and CDR2 sequences are SGHRS and YFSETQ. The CDR3 is made up of 16 amino acids.

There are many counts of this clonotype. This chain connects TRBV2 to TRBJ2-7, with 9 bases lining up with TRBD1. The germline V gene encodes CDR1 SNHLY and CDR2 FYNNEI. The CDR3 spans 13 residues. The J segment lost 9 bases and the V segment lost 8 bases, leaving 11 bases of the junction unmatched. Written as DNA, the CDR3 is TGTGCCAGCGGTTACGGGACAGGGTTTGCGCAGTACGTC. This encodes CASGYGTGFAQYV.

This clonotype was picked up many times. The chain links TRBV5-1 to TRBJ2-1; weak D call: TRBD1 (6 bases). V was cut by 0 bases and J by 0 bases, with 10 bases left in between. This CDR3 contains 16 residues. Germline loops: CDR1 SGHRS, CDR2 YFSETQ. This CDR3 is CASSLAWDISYNEQFF. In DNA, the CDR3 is TGCGCCAGCAGCTTGGCTTGGGACATCTCCTACAATGAGCAGTTCTTC.

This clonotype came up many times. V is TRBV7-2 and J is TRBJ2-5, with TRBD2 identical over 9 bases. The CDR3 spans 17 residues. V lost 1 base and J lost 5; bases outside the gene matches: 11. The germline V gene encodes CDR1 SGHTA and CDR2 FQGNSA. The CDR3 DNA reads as TGTGCCAGCAGCTTAGTAGGGCGCGGGGGGGAAGGGGAGACCCAGTACTTC. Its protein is CASSLVGRGGEGETQYF.

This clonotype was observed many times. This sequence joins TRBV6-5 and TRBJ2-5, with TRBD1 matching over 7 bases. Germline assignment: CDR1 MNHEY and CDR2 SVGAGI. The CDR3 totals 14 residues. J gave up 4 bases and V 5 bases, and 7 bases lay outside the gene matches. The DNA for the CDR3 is TGTGCCAGCAGTCAAAGACAGGGCACAGAGACCCAGTACTTC. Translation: CASSQRQGTETQYF.

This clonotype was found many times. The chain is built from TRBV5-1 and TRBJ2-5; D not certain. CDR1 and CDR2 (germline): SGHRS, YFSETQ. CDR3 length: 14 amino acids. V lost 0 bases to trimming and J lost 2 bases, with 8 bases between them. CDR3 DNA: TGCGCCAGCAGCTTGGGGCTAATTCAAGAGACCCAGTACTTC. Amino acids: CASSLGLIQETQYF.

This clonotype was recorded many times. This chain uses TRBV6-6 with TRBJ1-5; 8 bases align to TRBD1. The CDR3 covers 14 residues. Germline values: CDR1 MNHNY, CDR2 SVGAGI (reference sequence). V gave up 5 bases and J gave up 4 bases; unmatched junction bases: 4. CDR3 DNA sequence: TGTGCCAGCAGTCCGGACAGGGATAATCAGCCCCAGCATTTT. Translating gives CASSPDRDNQPQHF.

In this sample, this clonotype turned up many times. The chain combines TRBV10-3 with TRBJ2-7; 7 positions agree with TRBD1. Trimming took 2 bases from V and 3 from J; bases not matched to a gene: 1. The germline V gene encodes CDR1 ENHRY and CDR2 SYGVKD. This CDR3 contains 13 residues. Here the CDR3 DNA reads TGTGCCATCAGTGAGGACAGGGTCTACGAGCAGTACTTC. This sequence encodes CAISEDRVYEQYF.

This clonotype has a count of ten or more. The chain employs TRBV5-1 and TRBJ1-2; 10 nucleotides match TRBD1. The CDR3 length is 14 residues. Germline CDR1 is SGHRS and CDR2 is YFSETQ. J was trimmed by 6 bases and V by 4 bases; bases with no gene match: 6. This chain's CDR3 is CASSPDRGIHGYTF. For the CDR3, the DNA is TGCGCCAGCAGCCCGGACAGGGGGATCCATGGCTACACCTTC.

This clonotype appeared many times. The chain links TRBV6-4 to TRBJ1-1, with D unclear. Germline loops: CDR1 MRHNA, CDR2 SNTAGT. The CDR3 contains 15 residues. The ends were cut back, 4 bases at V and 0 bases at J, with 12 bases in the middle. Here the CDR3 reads CASSAFGGLNTEAFF. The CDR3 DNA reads TGTGCCAGCAGTGCCTTCGGAGGATTGAACACTGAAGCTTTCTTT.

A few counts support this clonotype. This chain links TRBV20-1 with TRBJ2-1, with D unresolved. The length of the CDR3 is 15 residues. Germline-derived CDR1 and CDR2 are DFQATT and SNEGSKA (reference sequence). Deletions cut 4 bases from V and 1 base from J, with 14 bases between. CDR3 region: CSAIGPTGSYNEQFF. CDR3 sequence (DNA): TGCAGTGCTATAGGCCCGACCGGTTCCTACAATGAGCAGTTCTTC.

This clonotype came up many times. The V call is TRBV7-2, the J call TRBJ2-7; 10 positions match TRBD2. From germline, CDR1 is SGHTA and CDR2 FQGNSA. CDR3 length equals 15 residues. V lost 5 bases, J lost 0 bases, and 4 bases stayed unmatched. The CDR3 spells CASSKTSGYSYEQYF. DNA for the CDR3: TGTGCCAGCAGCAAGACTAGCGGGTACTCCTACGAGCAGTACTTC.

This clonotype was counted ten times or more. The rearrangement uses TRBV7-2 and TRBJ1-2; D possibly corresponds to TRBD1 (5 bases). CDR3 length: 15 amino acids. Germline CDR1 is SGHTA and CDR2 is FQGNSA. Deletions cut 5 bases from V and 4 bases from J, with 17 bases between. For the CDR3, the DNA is TGTGCCAGCAGCCCTGGGACGGCGTTCGGCTATGGCTACACCTTC. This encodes CASSPGTAFGYGYTF. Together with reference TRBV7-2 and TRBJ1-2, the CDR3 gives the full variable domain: GAGVSQSPSNKVTEKGKDVELRCDPISGHTALYWYRQSLGQGLEFLIYFQGNSAPDKSGLPSDRFSAERTGGSVSTLTIQRTQQEDSAVYLCASSPGTAFGYGYTFGSGTRLTVV.

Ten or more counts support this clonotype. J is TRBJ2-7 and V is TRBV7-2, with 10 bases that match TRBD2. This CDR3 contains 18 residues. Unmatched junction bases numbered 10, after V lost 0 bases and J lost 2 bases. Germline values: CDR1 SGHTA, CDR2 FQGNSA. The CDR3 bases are TGTGCCAGCAGCTTAGCTCTAGCGGGGGCCACAATTGCCTACGAGCAGTACTTC. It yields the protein CASSLALAGATIAYEQYF.

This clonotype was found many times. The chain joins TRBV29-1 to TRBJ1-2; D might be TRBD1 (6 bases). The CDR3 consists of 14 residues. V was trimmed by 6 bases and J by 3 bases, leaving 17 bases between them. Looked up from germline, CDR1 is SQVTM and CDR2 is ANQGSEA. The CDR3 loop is CSVLGGGHDYGYTF. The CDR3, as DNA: TGCAGCGTACTCGGAGGGGGGCACGACTATGGCTACACCTTC.

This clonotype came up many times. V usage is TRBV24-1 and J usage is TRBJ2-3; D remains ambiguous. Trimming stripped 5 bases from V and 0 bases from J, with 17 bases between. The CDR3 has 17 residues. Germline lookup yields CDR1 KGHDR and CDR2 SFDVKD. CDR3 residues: CATSGVGADPSTDTQYF. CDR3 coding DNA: TGTGCCACCAGTGGTGTCGGTGCGGATCCTAGCACAGATACGCAGTATTTT.

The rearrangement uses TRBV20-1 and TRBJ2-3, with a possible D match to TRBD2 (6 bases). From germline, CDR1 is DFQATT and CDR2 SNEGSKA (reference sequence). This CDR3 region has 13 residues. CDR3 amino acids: CSPRAGNTYTQYF. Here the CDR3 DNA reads TGCAGCCCCCGGGCGGGGAATACATATACGCAGTATTTT.

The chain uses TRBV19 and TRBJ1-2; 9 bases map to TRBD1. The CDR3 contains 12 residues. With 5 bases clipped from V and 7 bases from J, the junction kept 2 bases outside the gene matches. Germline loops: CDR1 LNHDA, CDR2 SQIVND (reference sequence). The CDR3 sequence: CASSLDRGGYTF. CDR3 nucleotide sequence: TGTGCCAGTAGTCTGGACAGGGGTGGCTACACCTTC.

CDR3 protein: CASSLTSSGGLAGEQYF. DNA of the CDR3: TGTGCCAGCAGCTTAACATCCTCTGGGGGGCTGGCCGGGGAGCAGTATTTT. The rearrangement links TRBV7-3 to TRBJ2-3; D possibly uses TRBD1 or TRBD2 (6 bases each). The CDR3 sequence is 17 residues long. The germline V and J ends were trimmed by 0 bases and 11 bases, with 24 bases remaining between them. Germline CDR1 and CDR2: SGHTA and FQGTGA.

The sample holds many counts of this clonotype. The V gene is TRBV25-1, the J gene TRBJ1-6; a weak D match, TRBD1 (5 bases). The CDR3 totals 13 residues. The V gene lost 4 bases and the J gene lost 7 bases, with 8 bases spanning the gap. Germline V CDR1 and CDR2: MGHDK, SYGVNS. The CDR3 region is CASSGRANSPLHF. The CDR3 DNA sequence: TGTGCCAGCAGTGGCAGGGCGAATTCACCCCTCCACTTT.